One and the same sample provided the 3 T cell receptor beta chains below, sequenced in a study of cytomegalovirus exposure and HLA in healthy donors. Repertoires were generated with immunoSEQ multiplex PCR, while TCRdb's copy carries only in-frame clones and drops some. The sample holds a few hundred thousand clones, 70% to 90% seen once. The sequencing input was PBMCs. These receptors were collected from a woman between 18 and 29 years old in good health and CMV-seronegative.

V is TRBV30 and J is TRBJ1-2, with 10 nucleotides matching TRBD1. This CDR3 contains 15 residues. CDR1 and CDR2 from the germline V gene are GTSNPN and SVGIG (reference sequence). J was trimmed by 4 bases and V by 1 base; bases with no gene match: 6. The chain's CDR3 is CAWSAPGQGSYGYTF. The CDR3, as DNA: TGTGCCTGGAGTGCCCCGGGACAGGGGAGCTATGGCTACACCTTC.

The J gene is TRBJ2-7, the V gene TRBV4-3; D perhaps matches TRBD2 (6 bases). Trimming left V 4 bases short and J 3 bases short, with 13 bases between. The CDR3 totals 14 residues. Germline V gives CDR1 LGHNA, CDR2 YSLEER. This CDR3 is CASSPNSGRYEQYF. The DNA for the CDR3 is TGCGCCAGCAGCCCAAACAGCGGGCGCTACGAGCAGTACTTC.

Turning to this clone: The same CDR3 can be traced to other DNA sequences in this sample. CDR3 residues: CAWSVGGGYEQYF. CDR3 coding DNA: TGTGCCTGGAGTGTCGGAGGAGGTTACGAGCAGTACTTC. This sequence joins TRBV30 and TRBJ2-7; possible D gene TRBD2, 5 bases. Germline CDR1 and CDR2: GTSNPN and SVGIG (reference sequence). This CDR3 region has 13 residues. The V and J ends lost 0 bases and 4 bases respectively, with 10 bases between them.